This record covers a single T cell receptor (beta chain). Its antigen is not known. Genomic DNA served as template for TCR beta VDJ and CDR3 profiling. TCRdb reprocessed the reads via MiXCR and lists one record per CDR3 protein. This table holds under 200,000 distinct CDR3 sequences, just under 45% found once. This CDR3 has 13 amino acids. CDR1 and CDR2 from the germline V gene are SQVTM and ANQGSEA. V trimming: 6 bases; J trimming: 6 bases; junction bases outside the gene matches: 7. The sample comes from a study of CD8+CD57+ T cells in acquired aplastic anemia. Study at large: Yields of DNA that came from sorted CD4+ and CD8+ cells averaged about 3.4 ug. Healthy donor sequencing depth: some 10 million CD4+, 11 million to 13 million CD8+ reads. General study results and limits: Roughly 27 sequences, all CD8+ CDR3, were shared between patients and controls. Patient and control CD8+ Simpson's diversity was not significantly different.

The specimen was sorted CD4+, CD8+, or CD8+CD57+ T cells (not recorded which) from PBMCs. This clonotype originated in a human donor in good health. The chain uses TRBV29-1 and TRBJ1-1, with 10 bases aligning to TRBD1. CDR3 sequence (DNA): TGCAGCGTGACGGGACAGGGGTCCTCTGAAGCTTTCTTT. Residues: CSVTGQGSSEAFF. The full variable domain, in which reference TRBV29-1 and TRBJ1-1 provide the parts outside the CDR3, is SAVISQKPSRDICQRGTSLTIQCQVDSQVTMMFWYRQQPGQSLTLIATANQGSEATYESGFVIDKFPISRPNLTFSTLTVSNMSPEDSSIYLCSVTGQGSSEAFFGQGTRLTVV.